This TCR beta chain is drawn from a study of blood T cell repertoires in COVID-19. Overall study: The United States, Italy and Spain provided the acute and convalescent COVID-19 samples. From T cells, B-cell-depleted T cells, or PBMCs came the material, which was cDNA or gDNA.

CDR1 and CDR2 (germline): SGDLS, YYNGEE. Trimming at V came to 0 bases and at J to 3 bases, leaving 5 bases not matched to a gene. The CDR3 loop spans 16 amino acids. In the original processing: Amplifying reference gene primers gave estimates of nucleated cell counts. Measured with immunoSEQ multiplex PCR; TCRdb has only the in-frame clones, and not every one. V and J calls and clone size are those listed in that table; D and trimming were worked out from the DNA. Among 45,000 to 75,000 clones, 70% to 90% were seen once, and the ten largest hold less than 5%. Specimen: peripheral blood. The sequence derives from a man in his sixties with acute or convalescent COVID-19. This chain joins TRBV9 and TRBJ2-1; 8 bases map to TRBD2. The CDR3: CASSVAGSGSYNEQFF. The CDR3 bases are TGTGCCAGCAGCGTAGCTGGCAGCGGGAGCTACAATGAGCAGTTCTTC. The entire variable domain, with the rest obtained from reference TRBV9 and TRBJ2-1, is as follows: DSGVTQTPKHLITATGQRVTLRCSPRSGDLSVYWYQQSLDQGLQFLIQYYNGEERAKGNILERFSAQQFPDLHSELNLSSLELGDSALYFCASSVAGSGSYNEQFFGPGTRLTVL.